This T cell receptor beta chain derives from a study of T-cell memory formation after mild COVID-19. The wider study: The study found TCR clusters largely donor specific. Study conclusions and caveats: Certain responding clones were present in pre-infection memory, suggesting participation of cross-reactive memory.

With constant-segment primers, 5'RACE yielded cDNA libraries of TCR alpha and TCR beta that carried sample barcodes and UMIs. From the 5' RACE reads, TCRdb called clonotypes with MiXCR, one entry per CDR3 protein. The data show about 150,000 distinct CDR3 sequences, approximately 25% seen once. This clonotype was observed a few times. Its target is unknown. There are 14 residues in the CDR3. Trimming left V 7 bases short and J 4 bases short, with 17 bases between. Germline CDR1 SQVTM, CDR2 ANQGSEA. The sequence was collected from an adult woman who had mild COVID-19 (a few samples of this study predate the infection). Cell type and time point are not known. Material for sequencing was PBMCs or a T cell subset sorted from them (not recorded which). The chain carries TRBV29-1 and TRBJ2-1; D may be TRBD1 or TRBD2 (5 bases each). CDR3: CSDGGGWAYNEQFF. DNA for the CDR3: TGCAGCGATGGTGGGGGTTGGGCATACAATGAGCAGTTCTTC.